A selection of T cell receptor beta chains follows, all from one sample in a study of CD8 T cells in ankylosing spondylitis. TCRdb passed the 5' RACE reads through MiXCR, listing each CDR3 protein once. Among around 770,000 distinct CDR3 sequences, under 20% were seen once, and the ten largest hold under 20%. Material: blood, either unsorted or a sorted T cell fraction (not recorded which). The receptors shown here come from a male donor with ankylosing spondylitis. Both conserved end residues are part of each CDR3. The D gene is left open where the match is weak. Some rows mark clone size as missing; the rest say once, few, many or name a class of expanded clone.

TRBD1,TRBJ2-7,TRBV20-1,few,CSAMKTGASYEQYF,TGCAGTGCAATGAAGACAGGGGCAAGCTACGAGCAGTACTTC
TRBD1,TRBJ1-1,TRBV29-1,few,CSSIRGLTEAFF,TGCAGCTCAATCAGGGGGCTGACTGAAGCTTTCTTT
TRBD1,TRBJ2-3,TRBV5-1,.,CASGGQGASVTGDTQYF,TGCGCCAGCGGCGGACAGGGGGCCTCGGTAACTGGAGATACGCAGTATTTT
.,TRBJ2-7,TRBV9,.,CASVKRDCTYEQYF,TGTGCCTCAGTAAAACGGGACTGCACCTACGAGCAGTACTTC
TRBD1,TRBJ2-7,TRBV7-2,few,CASSEAVRGSYEQYF,TGTGCCAGCAGCGAAGCAGTCAGGGGGTCCTACGAGCAGTACTTC
TRBD1,TRBJ2-7,TRBV7-8,.,CASSLDARGLGEQYF,TGTGCCAGCAGCTTAGACGCCAGGGGGCTCGGGGAGCAGTACTTC
.,TRBJ2-7,TRBV20-1,.,CSARDWATSPSYEQYF,TGCAGTGCTAGAGATTGGGCCACCTCCCCCTCCTACGAGCAGTACTTC
TRBD1,TRBJ1-2,TRBV29-1,few,CSVEDRSSNYGYTF,TGCAGCGTTGAGGACAGGAGTTCGAACTATGGCTACACCTTC
.,TRBJ1-1,TRBV3-1,.,CASSQPGGEAFF,TGTGCCAGCAGCCAACCCGGGGGTGAAGCTTTCTTT
.,TRBJ1-1,TRBV28,.,CASSFRSTEAFF,TGTGCCAGCAGTTTTCGGTCCACTGAAGCTTTCTTT